The 28 T cell receptor beta chains below all came from one sample that was sequenced in a study of radiotherapy plus CTLA-4 blockade in lung cancer. Here immunoSEQ multiplex PCR was the method, and the copy in TCRdb shows in-frame clones only, minus some. The sample includes around 100,000 clones, 81% of them seen just once. The sequencing here drew on peripheral blood, taken from a patient treated with radiotherapy plus ipilimumab. The origin of the receptors is a human donor with non-small cell lung cancer that progressed on radiotherapy plus ipilimumab. Some clones in this sample may be carry-over from other donors' samples.

V and J are TRBV5-1 and TRBJ2-3; 9 bases match TRBD2. J was trimmed by 5 bases and V by 0 bases; bases with no gene match: 1. The CDR3 contains 14 residues. The germline CDR1 and CDR2 sequences are SGHRS and YFSETQ. CDR3 in DNA: TGCGCCAGCAGCTTGGAAGCGGGGGGAGATACGCAGTATTTT. Its translation: CASSLEAGGDTQYF.

The chain combines TRBV20-1 with TRBJ2-5, with D unresolved. This CDR3 spans 11 amino acids. The germline V gene has CDR1 DFQATT and CDR2 SNEGSKA (reference sequence). Trimming left V 7 bases short and J 1 base short, with 7 bases between. The CDR3 DNA follows: TGCAGTGTTTCCTCCCAAGAGACCCAGTACTTC. It encodes CSVSSQETQYF.

The rearrangement uses TRBV7-2 and TRBJ2-5; the D gene is possibly TRBD2 (6 bases). V dropped 7 bases and J dropped 2 bases, with 14 bases sitting between them. Germline CDR1 and CDR2: SGHTA and FQGNSA. CDR3 length: 14 residues. The CDR3 DNA reads TGTGCCAGCAACAACTGGGGGGTACAAGAGACCCAGTACTTC. Its translation is CASNNWGVQETQYF.

The V gene is TRBV29-1, the J gene TRBJ2-1, with 9 bases matching TRBD1. This CDR3 contains 12 residues. Losses at the gene ends were 8 bases for V and 12 bases for J; bases not matched to a gene: 11. Germline lookup yields CDR1 SQVTM and CDR2 ANQGSEA. The CDR3 protein is CSLGTGRMVQFF. As DNA, the CDR3 is TGCAGCCTGGGGACAGGGAGGATGGTGCAGTTCTTC.

The CDR3 reads CASRPPYNSPLHF. CDR3 DNA sequence: TGTGCCAGCAGGCCCCCTTATAATTCACCCCTCCACTTT. V and J are TRBV28 and TRBJ1-6; D is unclear. Germline V gives CDR1 MDHEN, CDR2 SYDVKM. The length of the CDR3 is 13 residues. The germline V and J ends were trimmed by 6 bases and 4 bases, with 7 bases remaining between them.

The chain employs TRBV5-1 and TRBJ1-1; 9 bases match TRBD1. Germline-derived CDR1 and CDR2 are SGHRS and YFSETQ. The V segment lost 3 bases and the J segment 6 bases; nucleotides outside the gene matches: 9. The CDR3 runs to 15 residues. The DNA for the CDR3 is TGCGCCAGCAGCTCAGGACAGGGGCCCAGGGCTGAAGCTTTCTTT. Amino acid sequence: CASSSGQGPRAEAFF.

The chain links TRBV18 to TRBJ2-2; D call uncertain. The CDR3 loop spans 17 amino acids. The V gene's germline CDR1 is KGHSH and CDR2 LQKENI. The germline V and J ends were trimmed by 0 bases and 4 bases, with 15 bases remaining between them. CDR3 nucleotides: TGTGCCAGCTCACCACCCAGCACTCCGGGTGGCACCGGGGAGCTGTTTTTT. Translation: CASSPPSTPGGTGELFF.

The chain joins TRBV19 to TRBJ2-7, with D possibly being TRBD1 or TRBD2 (5 bases each). The length of the CDR3 is 16 residues. The germline V gene has CDR1 LNHDA and CDR2 SQIVND (reference sequence). The V gene lost 4 bases and the J gene lost 3 bases, with 19 bases spanning the gap. This CDR3 reads CASSTQTGTVYYEQYF. CDR3 in DNA: TGTGCCAGTAGTACACAGACCGGGACGGTTTACTACGAGCAGTACTTC. The complete variable domain, with remaining parts taken from reference TRBV19 and TRBJ2-7, reads DGGITQSPKYLFRKEGQNVTLSCEQNLNHDAMYWYRQDPGQGLRLIYYSQIVNDFQKGDIAEGYSVSREKKESFPLTVTSAQKNPTAFYLCASSTQTGTVYYEQYFGPGTRLTVT.

The chain recombines TRBV5-6 with TRBJ2-1, with TRBD2 matching 7 bases. The CDR3 extends over 18 amino acids. Germline lookup yields CDR1 SGHDT and CDR2 YYEEEE. With V trimmed by 3 bases and J by 0 bases, 12 bases remained unmatched. CDR3 DNA sequence: TGTGCCAGCAGCTGGCCCGAGCGGGGAGCCTCCTCCTACAATGAGCAGTTCTTC. Encoded protein: CASSWPERGASSYNEQFF.

The chain recombines TRBV6-1 with TRBJ2-6; tentative D call: TRBD2 (5 bases). This CDR3 spans 14 amino acids. Trimming removed 4 bases at V and 4 bases at J, with 8 bases between. Germline V gene lookup returns CDR1 MNHNS and CDR2 SASEGT. Here the CDR3 DNA reads TGTGCCAGCAGTGGCGGGTCCGGGGCCAACGTCCTGACTTTC. It is translated as CASSGGSGANVLTF.

Only one count was recorded for this clone. The V gene is TRBV14, the J gene TRBJ1-2; 7 bases agree with TRBD1. The CDR3 spans 11 residues. Germline CDR1 reads SGHDN; CDR2 reads FVKESK. The V segment lost 9 bases and the J segment 5 bases; nucleotides outside the gene matches: 3. The CDR3 here is CASGTAYGYTF. Here the CDR3 DNA reads TGTGCCAGTGGGACAGCTTATGGCTACACCTTC.

This sequence joins TRBV27 and TRBJ2-5; 11 nucleotides agree with TRBD2. The V segment lost 5 bases and the J segment 14 bases; nucleotides outside the gene matches: 7. The CDR3 is 12 amino acids. The germline CDR1 and CDR2 sequences are MNHEY and SMNVEV (reference sequence). The CDR3 nucleotides read TGTGCCAGCAGTCAGACTAGCGGGGCCGTTTACTTC. This gives the protein CASSQTSGAVYF.

The chain uses TRBV13 and TRBJ2-5; D may be TRBD2 (5 bases). The germline V gene encodes CDR1 PRHDT and CDR2 FYEKMQ (reference sequence). V lost 5 bases and J lost 5, with 9 bases in between. The CDR3 has 12 amino acids. The CDR3 nucleotides are TGTGCCAGCAGCCGCCCGGGGGAGACCCAGTACTTC. This gives the protein CASSRPGETQYF.

The chain employs TRBV4-1 and TRBJ2-7; D is unclear. Germline V gives CDR1 MGHRA, CDR2 YSYEKL. The CDR3 contains 13 residues. Trimming shortened V by 0 bases and J by 4 bases, and 7 bases separated the two germline ends. The CDR3 sequence: CASSQDREYEQYF. The CDR3 DNA sequence: TGCGCCAGCAGCCAAGATCGTGAATACGAGCAGTACTTC.

V and J are TRBV9 and TRBJ2-5; D remains ambiguous. Trimming removed 0 bases at V and 3 bases at J, with 6 bases between. The V gene's germline CDR1 is SGDLS and CDR2 YYNGEE. This CDR3 spans 13 amino acids. The CDR3 region has the DNA TGTGCCAGCAGCGTAGCTTACAAAGAGACCCAGTACTTC. It is translated as CASSVAYKETQYF.

The V gene is TRBV18, the J gene TRBJ1-1, with no clear D. CDR3 size: 13 residues. CDR1 is KGHSH and CDR2 is LQKENI in the germline V gene. The V and J ends lost 3 bases and 0 bases respectively, with 5 bases between them. The CDR3 loop reads CASSPGMNTEAFF. DNA for the CDR3: TGTGCCAGCTCACCCGGGATGAACACTGAAGCTTTCTTT.

The CDR3 loop is CSVVLLGNTIYF. The CDR3 DNA sequence: TGCAGCGTTGTGTTGCTTGGAAACACCATATATTTT. This rearrangement joins TRBV29-1 to TRBJ1-3, with unresolved D. Germline V gives CDR1 SQVTM, CDR2 ANQGSEA. V gave up 4 bases and J gave up 3 bases, with 7 bases separating them. There are 12 residues in the CDR3. Supplemented by reference TRBV29-1 and TRBJ1-3, the full variable domain reads SAVISQKPSRDICQRGTSLTIQCQVDSQVTMMFWYRQQPGQSLTLIATANQGSEATYESGFVIDKFPISRPNLTFSTLTVSNMSPEDSSIYLCSVVLLGNTIYFGEGSWLTVV.

This clone showed up just once. V usage is TRBV27 and J usage is TRBJ2-3; 7 nucleotides agree with TRBD2. Germline V gene sequence: CDR1 MNHEY, CDR2 SMNVEV (reference sequence). The length of the CDR3 is 15 residues. V shed 10 bases and J 2 bases; nucleotides not matched to a gene: 12. The CDR3 protein is CATWDYRTPTDTQYF. CDR3 bases: TGTGCCACCTGGGACTACCGCACCCCCACAGATACGCAGTATTTT.

This chain links TRBV7-9 with TRBJ1-1, with a tentative D call TRBD1 (5 bases). Germline CDR1 SEHNR, CDR2 FQNEAQ (reference sequence). V lost 1 base, J lost 5 bases, and 8 bases lay in between. There are 13 residues in the CDR3. CDR3 bases: TGTGCCAGCAGCTTAGAGGGGCTGACTGAAGCTTTCTTT. It codes for CASSLEGLTEAFF.

J is TRBJ2-1 and V is TRBV6-1; D not certain. Trimming removed 8 bases from V and 3 bases from J, with 14 bases in between. The CDR3 is 14 residues long. Germline CDR1 reads MNHNS; CDR2 reads SASEGT. The CDR3: CASLGSDVYNEQFF. CDR3 DNA: TGTGCCAGCCTCGGAAGTGACGTCTACAATGAGCAGTTCTTC.

This clone was seen once. V and J are TRBV4-3 and TRBJ1-1; tentative D call: TRBD1 (5 bases). Deletions cut 5 bases from V and 6 bases from J, with 16 bases between. There are 14 residues in the CDR3. Germline CDR1 and CDR2: LGHNA and YSLEER. The CDR3 spells CASSSYKGDAEAFF. In nucleotides, the CDR3 is TGCGCCAGCAGCTCGTACAAAGGGGACGCTGAAGCTTTCTTT.

The chain is built from TRBV25-1 and TRBJ1-2; weak D call: TRBD1 (5 bases). The CDR3 sequence is 16 residues long. Germline V gives CDR1 MGHDK, CDR2 SYGVNS. Trimming shortened V by 3 bases and J by 4 bases, and 18 bases separated the two germline ends. The CDR3 reads CASSDLGGTGVYGYTF. In DNA, the CDR3 is TGTGCCAGCAGTGACCTCGGGGGAACAGGCGTCTATGGCTACACCTTC.

This clone was counted a few times. The chain recombines TRBV7-2 with TRBJ2-3; D is unresolved. This CDR3 is 15 amino acids long. Trimming pared 0 bases from V and 2 bases from J, leaving 9 bases between. Germline lookup yields CDR1 SGHTA and CDR2 FQGNSA. This CDR3 is CASSLARTPTDTQYF. The CDR3 DNA is TGTGCCAGCAGCTTAGCGCGCACACCCACAGATACGCAGTATTTT.

V and J are TRBV19 and TRBJ1-6, with a possible D match to TRBD1 (5 bases). This CDR3 has 16 amino acids. Germline CDR1 reads LNHDA; CDR2 reads SQIVND (reference sequence). V gave up 1 base and J gave up 7 bases, with 14 bases separating them. The CDR3 here is CASSIVTGIRNSPLHF. As DNA, the CDR3 is TGTGCCAGTAGTATAGTCACAGGCATTCGGAATTCACCCCTCCACTTT.

A few counts support this clone. The chain recombines TRBV5-4 with TRBJ2-4; TRBD1 agrees at 8 bases. The CDR3 covers 13 residues. Losses at the gene ends were 4 bases for V and 8 bases for J; bases not matched to a gene: 5. Germline-derived CDR1 and CDR2 are SGHNT and YYREEE (reference sequence). The CDR3 is CASSPDRVDIQYF. The CDR3 bases are TGTGCCAGCAGCCCGGACAGGGTGGACATTCAGTACTTC.

V and J are TRBV5-1 and TRBJ1-6; D not certain. CDR3 size: 15 residues. The V end lost 4 bases, the J end lost 4 bases, and 12 bases lay between the germline ends. The germline gives CDR1 SGHRS, CDR2 YFSETQ. The CDR3 protein is CASSTDSNYNSPLHF. CDR3 in DNA: TGCGCCAGCAGCACCGATTCCAATTATAATTCACCCCTCCACTTT. Filled out from reference TRBV5-1 and TRBJ1-6, the complete variable domain reads KAGVTQTPRYLIKTRGQQVTLSCSPISGHRSVSWYQQTPGQGLQFLFEYFSETQRNKGNFPGRFSGRQFSNSRSEMNVSTLELGDSALYLCASSTDSNYNSPLHFGNGTRLTVT.

V is TRBV7-3 and J is TRBJ2-1; D is perhaps TRBD2 (6 bases). The CDR3 is 11 amino acids. Germline V gives CDR1 SGHTA, CDR2 FQGTGA. Trimming pared 4 bases from V and 12 bases from J, leaving 10 bases between. This CDR3 is CASSSGLRQFF. The CDR3 DNA sequence: TGTGCCAGCAGCTCGGGACTTCGGCAGTTCTTC.

The chain couples TRBV11-3 to TRBJ2-2; a weak D match, TRBD2 (6 bases). Trimming shortened V by 4 bases and J by 5 bases, and 8 bases separated the two germline ends. Germline CDR1 SGHNT, CDR2 YENEEA. The CDR3 is 13 amino acids. DNA for the CDR3: TGTGCCAGCAGCTCGGGGAGGACCGGGGAGCTGTTTTTT. Translated, it gives CASSSGRTGELFF.